This TCR beta chain was identified during a study of shared clonotypes between healthy human individuals. Study-level findings and limits: Memory subsets had estimated richness that was generally smaller than that of naive subsets. What limited the represented genetic and exposure-history diversity was the small number of donors. Only blood was sampled, and tissue TCR repertoires likely differ from blood ones. Generation of non-shared clonotypes was less probable than generation of clonotypes shared by all four donors.

Sequencing was performed with immunoSEQ multiplex PCR; in TCRdb, only in-frame clones are kept and a portion is missing. The repertoire consists of some 740,000 clones, with 80% to 95% occurring once and the leading ten covering around 24%. Germline loops: CDR1 MNHEY, CDR2 SVGAGI. Trimming took 0 bases from V and 6 from J, leaving 7 bases between them. The CDR3 consists of 13 residues. Worth noting for this clone: Its antigen remains unidentified.

CD45RO negativity and positive selection for CCR7 defined naive CD8 cells, a population that excluded terminally differentiated effector memory CD45RA+ cells. Sequenced sample: naive CD8+ T cells sorted from blood. This receptor was taken from a man aged 30-40 years in good health. This chain joins TRBV6-5 and TRBJ2-3, with D uncertain. The CDR3 sequence: CASSYSQLDTQYF. CDR3 DNA sequence: TGTGCCAGCAGTTACTCACAACTGGATACGCAGTATTTT.